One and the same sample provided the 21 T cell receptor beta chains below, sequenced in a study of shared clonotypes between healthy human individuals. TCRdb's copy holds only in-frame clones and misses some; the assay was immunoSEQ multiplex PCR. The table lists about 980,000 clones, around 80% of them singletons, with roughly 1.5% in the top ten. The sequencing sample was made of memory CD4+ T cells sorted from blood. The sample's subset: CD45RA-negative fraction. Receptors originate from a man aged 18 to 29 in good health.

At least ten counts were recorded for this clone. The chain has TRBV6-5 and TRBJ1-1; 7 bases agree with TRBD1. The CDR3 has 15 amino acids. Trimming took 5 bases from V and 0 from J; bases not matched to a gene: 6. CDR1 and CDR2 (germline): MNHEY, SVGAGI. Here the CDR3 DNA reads TGTGCCAGCAGTCCACGGGGACAGTTGAACACTGAAGCTTTCTTT. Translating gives CASSPRGQLNTEAFF.

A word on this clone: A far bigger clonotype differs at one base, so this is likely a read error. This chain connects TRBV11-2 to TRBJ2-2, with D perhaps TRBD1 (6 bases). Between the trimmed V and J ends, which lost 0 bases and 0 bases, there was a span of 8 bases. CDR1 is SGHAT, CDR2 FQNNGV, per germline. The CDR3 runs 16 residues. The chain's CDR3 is CASSLEAGANTGELFF. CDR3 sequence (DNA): TGTGCCAGCAGCTTAGAGGCAGGGGCGAACACCGGGGAGCTGTTTTTT.

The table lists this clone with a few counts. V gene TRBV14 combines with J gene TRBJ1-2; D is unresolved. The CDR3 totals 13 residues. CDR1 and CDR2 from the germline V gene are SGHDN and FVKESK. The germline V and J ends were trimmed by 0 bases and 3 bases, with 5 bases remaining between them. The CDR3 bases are TGTGCCAGCAGCCAAGATGAGGACTATGGCTACACCTTC. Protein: CASSQDEDYGYTF.

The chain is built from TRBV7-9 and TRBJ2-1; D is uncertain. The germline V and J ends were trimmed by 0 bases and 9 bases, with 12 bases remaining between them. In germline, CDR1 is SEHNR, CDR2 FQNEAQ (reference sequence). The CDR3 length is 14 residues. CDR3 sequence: CASSLAVAVGEQFF. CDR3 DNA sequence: TGTGCCAGCAGCTTAGCTGTGGCAGTGGGTGAGCAGTTCTTC. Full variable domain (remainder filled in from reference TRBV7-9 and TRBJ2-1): DTGVSQNPRHKITKRGQNVTFRCDPISEHNRLYWYRQTLGQGPEFLTYFQNEAQLEKSRLLSDRFSAERPKGSFSTLEIQRTEQGDSAMYLCASSLAVAVGEQFFGPGTRLTVL.

CDR3 protein: CASRTGTNTGELFF. For the CDR3, the DNA is TGTGCCAGCAGGACAGGGACGAACACCGGGGAGCTGTTTTTT. The chain links TRBV6-1 to TRBJ2-2; 7 bases fit TRBD1. The germline V gene has CDR1 MNHNS and CDR2 SASEGT. V lost 6 bases, J lost 0 bases, and 1 base stayed unmatched. There are 14 residues in the CDR3.

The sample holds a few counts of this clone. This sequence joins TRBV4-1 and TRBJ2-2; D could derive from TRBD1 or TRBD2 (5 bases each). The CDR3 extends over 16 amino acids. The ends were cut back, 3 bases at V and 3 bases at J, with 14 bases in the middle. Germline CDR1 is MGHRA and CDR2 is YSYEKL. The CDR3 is CASSHRDGSYTGELFF. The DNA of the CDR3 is TGCGCCAGCAGCCACCGGGACGGCTCTTACACCGGGGAGCTGTTTTTT.

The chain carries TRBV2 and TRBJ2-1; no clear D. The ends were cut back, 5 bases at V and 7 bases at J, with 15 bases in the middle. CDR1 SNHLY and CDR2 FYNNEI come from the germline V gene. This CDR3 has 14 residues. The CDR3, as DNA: TGTGCCAGCAGTCAACACCAAATTACGAATGAGCAGTTCTTC. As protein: CASSQHQITNEQFF.

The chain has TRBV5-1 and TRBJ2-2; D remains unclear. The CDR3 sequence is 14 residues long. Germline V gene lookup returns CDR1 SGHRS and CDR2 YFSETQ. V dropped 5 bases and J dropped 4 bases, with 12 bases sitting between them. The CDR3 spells CASRSRTGTGELFF. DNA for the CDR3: TGCGCCAGCAGGTCGCGGACCGGCACCGGGGAGCTGTTTTTT.

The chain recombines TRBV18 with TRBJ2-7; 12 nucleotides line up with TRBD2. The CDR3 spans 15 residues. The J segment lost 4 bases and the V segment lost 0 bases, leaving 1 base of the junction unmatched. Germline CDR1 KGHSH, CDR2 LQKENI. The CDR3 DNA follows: TGTGCCAGCTCACCACCACTAGCGGGGGGTTACGAGCAGTACTTC. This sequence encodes CASSPPLAGGYEQYF.

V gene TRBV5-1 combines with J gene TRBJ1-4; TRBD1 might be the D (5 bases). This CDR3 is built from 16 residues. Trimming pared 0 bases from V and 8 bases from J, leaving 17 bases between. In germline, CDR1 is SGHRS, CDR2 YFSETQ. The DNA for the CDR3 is TGCGCCAGCAGCTTGGAGAGTTCAGGGTTTGGCGAAAAACTGTTTTTT. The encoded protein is CASSLESSGFGEKLFF.

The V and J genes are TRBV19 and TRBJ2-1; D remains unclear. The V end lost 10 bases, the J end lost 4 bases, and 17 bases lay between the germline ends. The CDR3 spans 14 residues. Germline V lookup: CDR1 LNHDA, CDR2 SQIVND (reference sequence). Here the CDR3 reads CATHDTITYNEQFF. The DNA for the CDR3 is TGTGCCACCCATGACACCATAACTTACAATGAGCAGTTCTTC. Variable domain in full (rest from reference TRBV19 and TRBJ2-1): DGGITQSPKYLFRKEGQNVTLSCEQNLNHDAMYWYRQDPGQGLRLIYYSQIVNDFQKGDIAEGYSVSREKKESFPLTVTSAQKNPTAFYLCATHDTITYNEQFFGPGTRLTVL.

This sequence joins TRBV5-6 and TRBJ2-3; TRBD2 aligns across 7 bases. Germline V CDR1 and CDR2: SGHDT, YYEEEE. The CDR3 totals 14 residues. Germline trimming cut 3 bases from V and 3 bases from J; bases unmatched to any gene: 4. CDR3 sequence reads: CASSSGTITDTQYF. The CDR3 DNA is TGTGCCAGCAGCTCCGGGACTATTACAGATACGCAGTATTTT.

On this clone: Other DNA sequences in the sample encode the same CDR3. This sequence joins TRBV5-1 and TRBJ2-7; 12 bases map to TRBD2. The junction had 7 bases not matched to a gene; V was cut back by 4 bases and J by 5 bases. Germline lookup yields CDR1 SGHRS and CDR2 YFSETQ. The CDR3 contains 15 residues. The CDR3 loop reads CASSPGTSGSHEQYF. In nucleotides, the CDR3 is TGCGCCAGCAGCCCAGGGACTAGCGGGTCCCACGAGCAGTACTTC.

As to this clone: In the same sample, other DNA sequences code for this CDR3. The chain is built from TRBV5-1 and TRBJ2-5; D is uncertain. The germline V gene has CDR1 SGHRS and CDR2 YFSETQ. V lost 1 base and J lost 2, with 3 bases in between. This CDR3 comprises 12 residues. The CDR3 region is CASSLQQETQYF. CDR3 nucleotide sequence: TGCGCCAGCAGCTTGCAACAAGAGACCCAGTACTTC.

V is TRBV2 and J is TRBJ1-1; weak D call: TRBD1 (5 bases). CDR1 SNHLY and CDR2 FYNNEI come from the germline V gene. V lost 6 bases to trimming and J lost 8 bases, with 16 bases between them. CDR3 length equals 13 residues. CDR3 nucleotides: TGTGCCAGCAGGGCCGGGGTGCAGGGAGAAGCTTTCTTT. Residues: CASRAGVQGEAFF.

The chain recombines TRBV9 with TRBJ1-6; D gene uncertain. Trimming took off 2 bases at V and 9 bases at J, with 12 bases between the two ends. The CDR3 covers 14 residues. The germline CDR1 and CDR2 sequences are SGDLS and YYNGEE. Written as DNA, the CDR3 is TGTGCCAGCAGCGTTTCAATGGATGGTTCACCCCTCCACTTT. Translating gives CASSVSMDGSPLHF.

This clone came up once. For the CDR3, the DNA is TGTGCCAGTTCGAAGCGGGGGGACTACAATGAGCAGTTCTTC. This gives the protein CASSKRGDYNEQFF. V usage is TRBV19 and J usage is TRBJ2-1; 9 bases are a match to TRBD2. Trimming at V came to 8 bases and at J to 3 bases, leaving 5 bases not matched to a gene. The V gene's germline CDR1 is LNHDA and CDR2 SQIVND (reference sequence). The CDR3 contains 14 residues.

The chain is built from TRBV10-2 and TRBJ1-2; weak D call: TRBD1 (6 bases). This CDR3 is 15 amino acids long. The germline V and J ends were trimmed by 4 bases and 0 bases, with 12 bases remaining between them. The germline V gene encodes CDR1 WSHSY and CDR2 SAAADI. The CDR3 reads CASSVSGATNYGYTF. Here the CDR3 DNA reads TGCGCCAGCAGTGTGTCAGGGGCGACTAACTATGGCTACACCTTC.

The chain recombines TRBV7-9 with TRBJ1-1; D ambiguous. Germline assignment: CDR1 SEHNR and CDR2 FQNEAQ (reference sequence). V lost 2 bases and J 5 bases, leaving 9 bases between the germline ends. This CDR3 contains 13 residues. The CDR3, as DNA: TGTGCCAGCAGCTTATGGGTAGCGACTGAAGCTTTCTTT. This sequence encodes CASSLWVATEAFF.

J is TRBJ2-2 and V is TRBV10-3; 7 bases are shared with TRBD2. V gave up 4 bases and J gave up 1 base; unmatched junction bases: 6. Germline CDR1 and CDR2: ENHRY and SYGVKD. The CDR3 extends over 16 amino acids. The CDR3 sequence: CAISGVSGLNTGELFF. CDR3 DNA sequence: TGTGCCATCAGTGGGGTTAGCGGGCTGAACACCGGGGAGCTGTTTTTT.

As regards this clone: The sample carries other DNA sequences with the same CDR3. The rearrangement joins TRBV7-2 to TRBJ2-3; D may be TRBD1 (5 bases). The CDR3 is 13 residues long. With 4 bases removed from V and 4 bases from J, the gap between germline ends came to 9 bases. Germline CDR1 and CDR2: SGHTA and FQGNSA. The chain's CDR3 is CASSSPGPDTQYF. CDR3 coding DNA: TGTGCCAGCAGCTCACCAGGGCCAGATACGCAGTATTTT.